Listed below are T cell receptor beta chains from one sample, sequenced in a study of blood T cells in healthy people across ages. TCRdb processed the 5' RACE reads anew with MiXCR; each CDR3 protein has one entry. In the table there are almost 800,000 distinct CDR3 sequences, more than 45% of which are singletons. Sequenced material: blood. The receptors originated from a man aged 30 to 45 in good health. CDR3s include the opening cysteine and the closing phenylalanine or tryptophan. The order of the fields is clone size, D gene, V gene, J gene, CDR3 protein, CDR3 DNA. D genes are given only for firm matches. Expanded clones are given a class, and other clones once, few, many or no size at all.

clone size: -
D gene: -
V gene: TRBV7-2
J gene: TRBJ2-1
CDR3 protein: CASSLGRHNEQFF
CDR3 DNA: TGTGCCAGCAGCCTCGGGCGGCACAATGAGCAGTTCTTC

clone size: -
D gene: -
V gene: TRBV6-2/TRBV6-3
J gene: TRBJ2-1
CDR3 protein: CASSWGHTFNEQFF
CDR3 DNA: TGTGCCAGCAGTTGGGGGCATACTTTTAATGAGCAGTTCTTC

clone size: -
D gene: TRBD1
V gene: TRBV6-5
J gene: TRBJ1-5
CDR3 protein: CASSPQGSGQPQHF
CDR3 DNA: TGTGCCAGCAGTCCACAGGGGTCGGGGCAGCCCCAGCATTTT

clone size: -
D gene: -
V gene: TRBV12-3/TRBV12-4
J gene: TRBJ2-5
CDR3 protein: CASSLRTVQETQYF
CDR3 DNA: TGTGCCAGCAGTTTGAGGACAGTACAAGAGACCCAGTACTTC

clone size: few
D gene: TRBD2
V gene: TRBV20-1
J gene: TRBJ2-5
CDR3 protein: CSVIGQRGAQETQYF
CDR3 DNA: TGCAGTGTCATAGGCCAGCGGGGGGCACAAGAGACCCAGTACTTC

clone size: -
D gene: TRBD2
V gene: TRBV27
J gene: TRBJ2-5
CDR3 protein: CASSHTSGVRPETQYF
CDR3 DNA: TGTGCCAGCAGTCACACTAGCGGGGTACGACCGGAGACCCAGTACTTC

clone size: -
D gene: -
V gene: TRBV5-1
J gene: TRBJ2-7
CDR3 protein: CASSFSGSDEQYF
CDR3 DNA: TGCGCCAGCAGCTTCTCCGGGTCAGACGAGCAGTACTTC

clone size: -
D gene: -
V gene: TRBV10-3
J gene: TRBJ1-2
CDR3 protein: CAISDVGPIYGYTF
CDR3 DNA: TGTGCCATCAGTGATGTGGGCCCCATCTATGGCTACACCTTC

clone size: -
D gene: -
V gene: TRBV18
J gene: TRBJ2-3
CDR3 protein: CASFFTDTQYF
CDR3 DNA: TGTGCCAGCTTCTTCACAGATACGCAGTATTTT

clone size: -
D gene: -
V gene: TRBV7-2
J gene: TRBJ2-5
CDR3 protein: CASSCGIQETQYF
CDR3 DNA: TGTGCCAGCAGCTGTGGGATCCAAGAGACCCAGTACTTC

clone size: few
D gene: TRBD1
V gene: TRBV6-6
J gene: TRBJ2-7
CDR3 protein: CASSSDRESYEQYF
CDR3 DNA: TGTGCCAGCAGTTCCGACAGGGAGAGCTACGAGCAGTACTTC

clone size: -
D gene: -
V gene: TRBV12-3/TRBV12-4
J gene: TRBJ2-5
CDR3 protein: CASNRVPQETQYF
CDR3 DNA: TGTGCCAGCAATCGAGTCCCCCAAGAGACCCAGTACTTC

clone size: -
D gene: -
V gene: TRBV4-2
J gene: TRBJ2-6
CDR3 protein: CASSPDCGGANVLTF
CDR3 DNA: TGTGCCAGCAGCCCGGACTGTGGTGGGGCCAACGTCCTGACTTTC

clone size: once
D gene: -
V gene: TRBV7-2
J gene: TRBJ2-3
CDR3 protein: CASSLVGAKGRDTQYF
CDR3 DNA: TGTGCCAGCAGCTTAGTTGGAGCCAAGGGAAGGGATACGCAGTATTTT

clone size: -
D gene: -
V gene: TRBV6-6
J gene: TRBJ1-1
CDR3 protein: CASSYGGGNTEAFF
CDR3 DNA: TGTGCCAGCAGTTACGGGGGCGGCAACACTGAAGCTTTCTTT

clone size: -
D gene: TRBD2
V gene: TRBV20-1
J gene: TRBJ2-5
CDR3 protein: CSARAPDGRAYETQYF
CDR3 DNA: TGCAGTGCTAGAGCCCCTGACGGGAGGGCCTATGAGACCCAGTACTTC

clone size: -
D gene: -
V gene: TRBV7-2
J gene: TRBJ2-3
CDR3 protein: CASSSQWGGGVFRTDTQYF
CDR3 DNA: TGTGCCAGCAGCTCTCAATGGGGTGGGGGAGTTTTCCGCACAGATACGCAGTATTTT

clone size: -
D gene: -
V gene: TRBV6-6
J gene: TRBJ2-1
CDR3 protein: CASSYEGGSYNEQFF
CDR3 DNA: TGTGCCAGCAGTTACGAGGGGGGCTCTTACAATGAGCAGTTCTTC

clone size: few
D gene: TRBD1
V gene: TRBV7-2
J gene: TRBJ2-7
CDR3 protein: CASSYPGQGIYEQYF
CDR3 DNA: TGTGCCAGCAGCTACCCGGGACAGGGTATCTACGAGCAGTACTTC

clone size: -
D gene: -
V gene: TRBV14
J gene: TRBJ2-1
CDR3 protein: CASSQDIWSSYNEQFF
CDR3 DNA: TGTGCCAGCAGCCAAGATATCTGGAGCTCCTACAATGAGCAGTTCTTC

clone size: -
D gene: -
V gene: TRBV9
J gene: TRBJ2-1
CDR3 protein: CASSVGTNNEQFF
CDR3 DNA: TGTGCCAGCAGCGTTGGGACAAACAATGAGCAGTTCTTC

clone size: -
D gene: TRBD1
V gene: TRBV29-1
J gene: TRBJ2-5
CDR3 protein: CSVEGQDRVWEETQYF
CDR3 DNA: TGCAGCGTTGAAGGGCAGGACAGGGTTTGGGAAGAGACCCAGTACTTC

clone size: few
D gene: TRBD2
V gene: TRBV29-1
J gene: TRBJ2-7
CDR3 protein: CSVEGSGASSYEQYF
CDR3 DNA: TGCAGCGTTGAAGGTAGCGGGGCTAGCTCCTACGAGCAGTACTTC

clone size: -
D gene: -
V gene: TRBV28
J gene: TRBJ2-1
CDR3 protein: CASSPHSSSAEQFF
CDR3 DNA: TGTGCCAGCAGTCCACACTCCTCTAGCGCTGAGCAGTTCTTC

clone size: -
D gene: TRBD1
V gene: TRBV29-1
J gene: TRBJ1-4
CDR3 protein: CSVAGTGQSNEKLFF
CDR3 DNA: TGCAGCGTAGCCGGGACAGGGCAATCTAATGAAAAACTGTTTTTT

clone size: -
D gene: -
V gene: TRBV19
J gene: TRBJ2-1
CDR3 protein: CASSNPGPRLHNEQFF
CDR3 DNA: TGTGCCAGTAGTAACCCGGGACCACGATTACACAATGAGCAGTTCTTC

clone size: -
D gene: TRBD2
V gene: TRBV2
J gene: TRBJ2-5
CDR3 protein: CASSPVAGGYQETQYF
CDR3 DNA: TGTGCCAGCAGCCCAGTAGCGGGAGGGTACCAAGAGACCCAGTACTTC

clone size: -
D gene: -
V gene: TRBV5-1
J gene: TRBJ2-5
CDR3 protein: CACSLAGGGMETQYF
CDR3 DNA: TGCGCCTGCAGCTTGGCCGGGGGAGGAATGGAGACCCAGTACTTC

clone size: -
D gene: -
V gene: TRBV7-2
J gene: TRBJ1-4
CDR3 protein: CASSLGGLGEKLFF
CDR3 DNA: TGTGCCAGCAGCTTAGGGGGGCTAGGGGAAAAACTGTTTTTT

clone size: -
D gene: -
V gene: TRBV10-3
J gene: TRBJ2-7
CDR3 protein: CAIRESQQTVYF
CDR3 DNA: TGTGCCATCAGGGAGTCGCAGCAGACAGTGTACTTC

clone size: -
D gene: -
V gene: TRBV4-3
J gene: TRBJ1-6
CDR3 protein: CASSQGVQRNGSPLHF
CDR3 DNA: TGCGCCAGCAGCCAAGGGGTACAGCGAAACGGTTCACCCCTCCACTTT

clone size: -
D gene: -
V gene: TRBV7-2
J gene: TRBJ2-7
CDR3 protein: CASSLSPSRTYEQYF
CDR3 DNA: TGTGCCAGCAGCTTAAGTCCGAGCAGGACCTACGAGCAGTACTTC

clone size: -
D gene: -
V gene: TRBV7-9
J gene: TRBJ2-3
CDR3 protein: CASSGTTPYTQYF
CDR3 DNA: TGTGCCAGCAGCGGAACGACCCCTTATACGCAGTATTTT

clone size: few
D gene: -
V gene: TRBV20-1
J gene: TRBJ1-2
CDR3 protein: CSALQGFSYGYTF
CDR3 DNA: TGCAGTGCTCTTCAGGGTTTTAGCTATGGCTACACCTTC

clone size: few
D gene: TRBD1
V gene: TRBV7-2
J gene: TRBJ2-5
CDR3 protein: CASSLRGRHETQYF
CDR3 DNA: TGTGCCAGCAGCTTAAGGGGGCGTCACGAGACCCAGTACTTC

clone size: -
D gene: TRBD1
V gene: TRBV5-1
J gene: TRBJ1-1
CDR3 protein: CASSLTGGDTEAFF
CDR3 DNA: TGCGCCAGCAGCTTGACAGGGGGGGACACTGAAGCTTTCTTT

clone size: -
D gene: -
V gene: TRBV6-5
J gene: TRBJ2-3
CDR3 protein: CASRPGVPTDTQYF
CDR3 DNA: TGTGCCAGCAGGCCCGGGGTACCCACAGATACGCAGTATTTT

clone size: -
D gene: TRBD1
V gene: TRBV10-3
J gene: TRBJ2-2
CDR3 protein: CAIRPGQGYTGELFF
CDR3 DNA: TGTGCCATCAGACCGGGACAGGGTTACACCGGGGAGCTGTTTTTT

clone size: -
D gene: -
V gene: TRBV3-1
J gene: TRBJ1-2
CDR3 protein: CASKFDSSYGYTF
CDR3 DNA: TGTGCCAGCAAGTTCGACAGCTCCTATGGCTACACCTTC

clone size: -
D gene: TRBD2
V gene: TRBV10-3
J gene: TRBJ2-3
CDR3 protein: CAVRLAGDAQYF
CDR3 DNA: TGTGCCGTCCGACTAGCGGGAGATGCGCAGTATTTT

clone size: -
D gene: -
V gene: TRBV5-1
J gene: TRBJ1-1
CDR3 protein: CASSPSGQQTMNTEAFF
CDR3 DNA: TGCGCCAGCAGCCCCTCCGGTCAGCAGACCATGAACACTGAAGCTTTCTTT

clone size: -
D gene: TRBD2
V gene: TRBV2
J gene: TRBJ2-7
CDR3 protein: CATSGGRAPSYEQYF
CDR3 DNA: TGTGCCACTTCGGGCGGGAGAGCCCCCTCCTACGAGCAGTACTTC

clone size: -
D gene: -
V gene: TRBV7-9
J gene: TRBJ2-7
CDR3 protein: CASSSTGTSPTSEQYF
CDR3 DNA: TGTGCCAGCAGCTCTACAGGGACATCCCCCACGTCCGAGCAGTACTTC

clone size: -
D gene: TRBD2
V gene: TRBV29-1
J gene: TRBJ2-5
CDR3 protein: CSVRGAPNEQYF
CDR3 DNA: TGCAGCGTGCGGGGGGCACCTAATGAGCAGTACTTC

clone size: -
D gene: -
V gene: TRBV20-1
J gene: TRBJ2-1
CDR3 protein: CSAAAPKGYNEQFF
CDR3 DNA: TGCAGTGCTGCAGCTCCCAAAGGGTACAATGAGCAGTTCTTC

clone size: -
D gene: -
V gene: TRBV27
J gene: TRBJ2-5
CDR3 protein: CASPTQETQYF
CDR3 DNA: TGTGCCAGTCCCACCCAAGAGACCCAGTACTTC

clone size: -
D gene: -
V gene: TRBV7-2
J gene: TRBJ2-4
CDR3 protein: CASSLVHNGGNIQYF
CDR3 DNA: TGTGCCAGCAGCTTAGTGCACAACGGGGGAAACATTCAGTACTTC